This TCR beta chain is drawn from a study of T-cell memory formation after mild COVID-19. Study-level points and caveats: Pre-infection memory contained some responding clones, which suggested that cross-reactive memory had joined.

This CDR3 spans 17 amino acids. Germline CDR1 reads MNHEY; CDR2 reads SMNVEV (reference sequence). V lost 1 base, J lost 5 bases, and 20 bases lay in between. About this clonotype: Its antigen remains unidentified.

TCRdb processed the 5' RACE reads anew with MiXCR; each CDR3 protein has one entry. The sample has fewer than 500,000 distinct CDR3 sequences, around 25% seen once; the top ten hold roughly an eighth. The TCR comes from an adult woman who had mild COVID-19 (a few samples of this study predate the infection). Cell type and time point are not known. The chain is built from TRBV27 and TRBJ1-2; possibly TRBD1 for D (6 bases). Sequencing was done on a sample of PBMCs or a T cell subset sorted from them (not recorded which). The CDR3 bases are TGTGCCAGCAGTTTATTTGCGAGTTCAGGGGCCCCTTATGGCTACACCTTC. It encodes CASSLFASSGAPYGYTF.